This note documents a single TCR delta chain sequence. Its target is unknown. The template was reverse-transcribed extracted RNA. The CDR3 regions were amplified by multiplex PCR from V-gene primers to a constant-region primer. TCRdb redid clone calling on the multiplex PCR reads using CATT. The sample consists of approximately 19,000 delta-chain clones, 8.1% of them appearing once. Vdelta1+ thymocyte sorts reached between about 97% and 99.6% purity. The CDR3 loop spans 20 amino acids. Germline CDR1 and CDR2: TVYSNPD and GDNSRS (reference sequence). J was trimmed by 0 bases and V by 1 base; bases with no gene match: 14. These data come from a study of Vδ1+ human thymocytes. Regarding the study as a whole: Thymic delta-chain repertoires held roughly 20% Vdelta2 sequences and few Vdelta3, despite high sort purity. Thymic TRG and TRD repertoires appeared highly polyclonal. Bulk data may be misread because of unexpected Vdelta2 sequences.

The sample comprised Vdelta1+ gamma-delta thymocytes from the thymus. The subset: FACS-sorted CD3+ TCRalphabeta- TCRVdelta1+ TCRVdelta2- thymocytes. The V call is TRDV3, the J call TRDJ3; 8 bases fit TRDD3. This sequence originates from a child under two years old who had congenital heart surgery. As DNA, the CDR3 is TGTGCCTTTATATGGGGGATCCGCTCGGATAGCTCCTGGGACACCCGACAGATGTTTTTC. Its translation is CAFIWGIRSDSSWDTRQMFF.